This T cell receptor (beta chain) is from a study of blood T cell repertoires in COVID-19 (TCRdb year 2020). Context from the whole study: Collaborator samples came from the United States, Italy and Spain and covered acute and convalescent phases of COVID-19. The repertoires were made available in a free public database intended to serve as a resource for research on the immune response to SARS-CoV-2. Where available, HLA class I and class II types were obtained from metadata supplied by the sample provider rather than from assay-based typing. The material from the prospective study consisted of cDNA or gDNA derived from T cells, B-cell-depleted T cells, or PBMCs. Samples came from the ongoing ImmuneRACE study (first 160 participants) plus 1,254 subjects from 6 global collaborators. The dataset comprised deeply sampled blood TCRbeta repertoires from subjects exposed to, actively infected with, or recovered from COVID-19. A de-identified subject ID, COVID-19 status, age in years and sex were almost always included in the sample metadata. The full study reports these points: The quantity of clinical and demographic metadata differed by source and by participant and was supplied without curation.

The CDR3 has 15 amino acids, counting the end cysteine and phenylalanine. Only the CDR3 region is kept as DNA, spanning 45 bases read in frame from base 1. Germline trimming amounts to 2 bases on V and 2 bases on J, with 6 as the count of junction bases outside the gene matches. CDR1 and CDR2 (SGHTA, FQGNSA) derive from the germline V gene. In regard to this clone: The antigen this receptor binds is unknown. The input lacks base qualities; no much larger clone sits a single base away.

Whole blood was collected in K2EDTA tubes by collaborating institutions according to the institutions' own protocols. For TCRbeta analysis, collaborator samples were shipped as frozen whole blood, as isolated PBMCs, or as DNA extracted from either sample type. TCRbeta CDR3 regions were amplified from genomic DNA using the immunoSEQ Assay, a bias-controlled multiplex PCR. From the authors' description of their analysis: Within the assay, amplification of reference gene primers was used to estimate how many nucleated cells each sample contained. Sequence reads were collapsed and filtered to measure the absolute abundance of every unique TCRbeta CDR3 rearrangement. For each sample, productive Simpson clonality was calculated as the square root of Simpson's diversity index across productive rearrangements. Imported from immuneACCESS, the table was reduced by TCRdb to in-frame sequences with V and J called. These copies leave out some clones; in studies compared against another copy, an unresolved V gene accounts for under half, and the cause of the remainder is not known. The V and J calls and clone size are taken from that table; D and trimming were inferred from the DNA. The sample table shows about 150,000 clones, and roughly 86% are seen once. The top ten clonotypes cover over 12% of the sample.

Sequencing input: peripheral blood. The V gene is TRBV7-2 and the J gene is TRBJ2-7, with 7 bases in between that match TRBD2. This sequence was found in a human donor with acute or convalescent COVID-19. The donor label of this sample is uncertain. For the CDR3, the sequence is CASSLNPSGTYEQYF. The DNA sequence is TGTGCCAGCAGCTTAAATCCTAGCGGAACCTACGAGCAGTACTTC.